The 17 T cell receptor beta chains given below trace back to one sample, sequenced in a study of blood T cells in healthy people across ages. A second 7 to 11 cycle PCR used barcoded and J-beta primers. TCRdb passed the 5' RACE reads through MiXCR, listing each CDR3 protein once. The repertoire holds about 1 million distinct CDR3 sequences, 25% seen once, with around 0.7% in the top ten. The same data also contributed to another study, on T cells of mothers and their children.

Sequenced input: blood. The origin of the receptors is a girl aged 2 to 9 in good health.

The gene calls are TRBV14 and TRBJ2-4, with D possibly matching TRBD1 (6 bases). The CDR3 length is 16 residues. The V end lost 0 bases, the J end lost 8 bases, and 17 bases lay between the germline ends. From germline, CDR1 is SGHDN and CDR2 FVKESK. CDR3 sequence (DNA): TGTGCCAGCAGCCAAGATGGGACACTTACCGGTCACATTCAGTACTTC. Residues: CASSQDGTLTGHIQYF. Drawing the rest from reference TRBV14 and TRBJ2-4, the complete variable domain is EAGVTQFPSHSVIEKGQTVTLRCDPISGHDNLYWYRRVMGKEIKFLLHFVKESKQDESGMPNNRFLAERTGGTYSTLKVQPAELEDSGVYFCASSQDGTLTGHIQYFGAGTRLSVL.

The chain joins TRBV27 to TRBJ1-2, with D maybe TRBD1 (6 bases). The ends were cut back, 2 bases at V and 0 bases at J, with 13 bases in the middle. Germline V gene sequence: CDR1 MNHEY, CDR2 SMNVEV (reference sequence). CDR3 length equals 16 residues. The CDR3 is CASSLLQPGANYGYTF. CDR3 sequence (DNA): TGTGCCAGCAGTTTACTTCAGCCAGGGGCTAACTATGGCTACACCTTC.

Ten or more counts support this clonotype. J is TRBJ2-5 and V is TRBV29-1, with D unclear. The germline gives CDR1 SQVTM, CDR2 ANQGSEA. This CDR3 has 10 residues. The CDR3 bases are TGCAGTGCTTCGGGAGAGACCCAGTACTTC. It specifies CSASGETQYF.

The V gene is TRBV7-2, the J gene TRBJ2-7; 8 bases line up with TRBD1. The CDR3 length is 14 residues. Germline V gene lookup returns CDR1 SGHTA and CDR2 FQGNSA. The J segment lost 4 bases and the V segment lost 4 bases, leaving 6 bases of the junction unmatched. The CDR3 is CASSSDRERYEQYF. In nucleotides, the CDR3 is TGTGCCAGCAGCTCGGACAGGGAACGGTACGAGCAGTACTTC. The entire variable domain, with the rest obtained from reference TRBV7-2 and TRBJ2-7, is as follows: GAGVSQSPSNKVTEKGKDVELRCDPISGHTALYWYRQSLGQGLEFLIYFQGNSAPDKSGLPSDRFSAERTGGSVSTLTIQRTQQEDSAVYLCASSSDRERYEQYFGPGTRLTVT.

This clonotype was counted a single time. The rearrangement uses TRBV11-2 and TRBJ1-4; D is unclear. Trimming pared 5 bases from V and 7 bases from J, leaving 14 bases between. There are 14 residues in the CDR3. Germline-derived CDR1 and CDR2 are SGHAT and FQNNGV. CDR3 coding DNA: TGTGCCAGCAGCGCCGGGTTAGGAGGTGAAAAACTGTTTTTT. Protein sequence: CASSAGLGGEKLFF.

This clonotype was recorded at least ten times. This chain uses TRBV29-1 with TRBJ1-2; D perhaps matches TRBD1 (6 bases). This CDR3 contains 11 residues. Per the germline V gene, CDR1 is SQVTM and CDR2 is ANQGSEA. With 4 bases removed from V and 6 bases from J, the gap between germline ends came to 9 bases. CDR3 sequence (DNA): TGCAGCGTTGCGGGGGGCGATGGCTACACCTTC. As protein: CSVAGGDGYTF.

This clonotype has ten or more counts. The chain recombines TRBV7-9 with TRBJ2-5; a possible D gene is TRBD2 (5 bases). V was shortened by 3 bases and J by 2 bases, with 7 bases between the two germline ends. This CDR3 spans 13 amino acids. The germline V gene has CDR1 SEHNR and CDR2 FQNEAQ (reference sequence). The CDR3 DNA is TGTGCCAGCAGCTTTGGCGGGCAAGAGACCCAGTACTTC. This encodes CASSFGGQETQYF.

V and J are TRBV6-6 and TRBJ1-2, with 9 nucleotides matching TRBD1. Germline lookup yields CDR1 MNHNY and CDR2 SVGAGI (reference sequence). The J segment lost 7 bases and the V segment lost 5 bases, leaving 2 bases of the junction unmatched. The CDR3 loop spans 12 amino acids. For the CDR3, the DNA is TGTGCCAGCAGTGGGGGACAGGGTGGCTACACCTTC. Translating gives CASSGGQGGYTF.

The chain recombines TRBV3-1 with TRBJ2-5; D is possibly TRBD1 (6 bases). CDR3 size: 13 residues. CDR1 is LGHDT, CDR2 YNNKEL, per germline (reference sequence). With 4 bases removed from V and 5 bases from J, the gap between germline ends came to 11 bases. The chain's CDR3 is CASSRRGSETQYF. The CDR3 coding sequence is TGTGCCAGCAGCCGCAGGGGAAGTGAGACCCAGTACTTC.

The chain has TRBV9 and TRBJ1-1; D is undetermined. The germline V and J ends were trimmed by 0 bases and 0 bases, with 15 bases remaining between them. CDR1 and CDR2 (germline): SGDLS, YYNGEE. This CDR3 contains 17 residues. The CDR3 reads CASSVERESGMNTEAFF. The CDR3 DNA follows: TGTGCCAGCAGCGTAGAACGGGAGTCGGGGATGAACACTGAAGCTTTCTTT.

This clonotype was observed a few times. The chain carries TRBV28 and TRBJ1-2, with D unclear. CDR1 MDHEN and CDR2 SYDVKM come from the germline V gene. The V end lost 2 bases, the J end lost 4 bases, and 11 bases lay between the germline ends. This CDR3 spans 14 amino acids. The CDR3 spells CASSLPPVFYGYTF. In DNA, the CDR3 is TGTGCCAGCAGTTTACCTCCTGTTTTCTATGGCTACACCTTC.

This sequence joins TRBV5-1 and TRBJ2-7; TRBD1 or TRBD2 may be the D gene (5 bases each). Trimming pared 6 bases from V and 2 bases from J, leaving 15 bases between. Germline CDR1 is SGHRS and CDR2 is YFSETQ. The CDR3 has 14 amino acids. The CDR3 DNA sequence: TGCGCCAGCAACAGGTTCGGGGAGACCTACGAGCAGTACTTC. This encodes CASNRFGETYEQYF.

This clonotype was detected only a few times. This CDR3 is CASSVTGQLATQYF. CDR3 coding DNA: TGTGCCAGCAGCGTTACGGGACAACTTGCGACCCAGTACTTC. J is TRBJ2-5 and V is TRBV11-3; maybe TRBD1 (6 bases). Germline V CDR1 and CDR2: SGHNT, YENEEA. Between the trimmed V and J ends, which lost 5 bases and 7 bases, there was a span of 17 bases. The CDR3 runs to 14 residues.

The rearrangement uses TRBV24-1 and TRBJ2-2; D uncertain. Germline V gene lookup returns CDR1 KGHDR and CDR2 SFDVKD. V lost 4 bases and J 9 bases, leaving 11 bases between the germline ends. This CDR3 region has 13 residues. The CDR3 DNA reads TGTGCCACCAGTGACCCACCCGACCGGGAGCTGTTTTTT. Translation: CATSDPPDRELFF.

The chain has TRBV6-1 and TRBJ2-7, with D possibly being TRBD2 (6 bases). This CDR3 contains 14 residues. The germline V gene encodes CDR1 MNHNS and CDR2 SASEGT. The germline V and J ends were trimmed by 4 bases and 0 bases, with 10 bases remaining between them. CDR3 in DNA: TGTGCCAGCAGTGGGGACTTAACCTCCTACGAGCAGTACTTC. Translated: CASSGDLTSYEQYF.

V is TRBV5-4 and J is TRBJ2-2; D might be TRBD2 (7 bases). V was cut by 1 base and J by 6 bases, with 13 bases left in between. Germline CDR1 reads SGHNT; CDR2 reads YYREEE (reference sequence). CDR3 length: 15 residues. Here the CDR3 DNA reads TGTGCCAGCAGCTTGAACGGGGGGACACCCGGGGAGCTGTTTTTT. It encodes CASSLNGGTPGELFF.

Comments on this clonotype: Mismatch with germline at one junction end may stem from a read error. The chain carries TRBV24-1 and TRBJ2-5; TRBD2 aligns across 8 bases. Germline V gene lookup returns CDR1 KGHDR and CDR2 SFDVKD. The CDR3 is made up of 16 amino acids. Here the CDR3 DNA reads TGTGCCACCAGTGATTTGGCGGGAGGTCTGGGCAATGAGCAGTCCTTC. It encodes CATSDLAGGLGNEQSF.